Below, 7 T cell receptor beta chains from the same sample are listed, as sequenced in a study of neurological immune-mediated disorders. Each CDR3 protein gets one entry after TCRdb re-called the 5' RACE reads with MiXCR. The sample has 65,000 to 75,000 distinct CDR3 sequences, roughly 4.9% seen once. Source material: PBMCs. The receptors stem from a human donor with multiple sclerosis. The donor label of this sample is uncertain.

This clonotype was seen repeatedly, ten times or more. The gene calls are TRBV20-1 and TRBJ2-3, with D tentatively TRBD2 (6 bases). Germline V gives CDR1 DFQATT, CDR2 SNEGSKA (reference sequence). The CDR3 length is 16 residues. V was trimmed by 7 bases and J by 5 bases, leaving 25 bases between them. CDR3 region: CSVTNFRRGEIDTQYF. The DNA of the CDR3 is TGCAGTGTCACTAACTTCCGGCGGGGTGAAATAGATACGCAGTATTTT.

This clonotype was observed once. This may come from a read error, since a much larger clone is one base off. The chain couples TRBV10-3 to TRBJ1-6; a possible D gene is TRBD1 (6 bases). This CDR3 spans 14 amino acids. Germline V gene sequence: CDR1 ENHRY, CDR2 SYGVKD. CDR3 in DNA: TGTGCCATCAGTGAGAGGGGGGCCCTTTCACCCCCCCACTTT. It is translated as CAISERGALSPPHF.

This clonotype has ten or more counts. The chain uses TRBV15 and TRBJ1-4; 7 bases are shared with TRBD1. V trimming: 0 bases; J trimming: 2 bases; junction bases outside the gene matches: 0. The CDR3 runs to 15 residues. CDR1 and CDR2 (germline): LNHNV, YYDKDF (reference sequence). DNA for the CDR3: TGTGCCACCAGCAGAGAACAGGGGACTAATGAAAAACTGTTTTTT. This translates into CATSREQGTNEKLFF.

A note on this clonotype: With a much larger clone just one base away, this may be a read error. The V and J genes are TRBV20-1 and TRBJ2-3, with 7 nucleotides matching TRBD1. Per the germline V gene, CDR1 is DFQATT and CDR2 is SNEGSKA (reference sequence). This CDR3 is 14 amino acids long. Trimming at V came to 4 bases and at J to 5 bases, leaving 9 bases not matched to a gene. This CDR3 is CSAIPGQIKDTQYF. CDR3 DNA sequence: TGCAGTGCTATCCCGGGACAGATCAAAGATACGCAGTATTTT.

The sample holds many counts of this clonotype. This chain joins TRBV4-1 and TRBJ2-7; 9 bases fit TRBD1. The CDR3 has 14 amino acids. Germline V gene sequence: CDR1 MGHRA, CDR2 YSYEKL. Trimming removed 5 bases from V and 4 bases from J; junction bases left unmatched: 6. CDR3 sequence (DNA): TGCGCCAGCAGCATACAGGGGGCCGGTTACGAGCAGTACTTC. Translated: CASSIQGAGYEQYF.

The CDR3 coding sequence is TGTGCCAGCAGCCAAGTTTTCGGGCCAAGGGGAAATGAAGCTTTCTTT. It specifies CASSQVFGPRGNEAFF. This chain joins TRBV4-2 and TRBJ1-1; perhaps TRBD1 as D (5 bases). CDR1 LGHNA and CDR2 YNFKEQ come from the germline V gene. The germline V and J ends were trimmed by 1 base and 7 bases, with 19 bases remaining between them. This CDR3 spans 16 amino acids.

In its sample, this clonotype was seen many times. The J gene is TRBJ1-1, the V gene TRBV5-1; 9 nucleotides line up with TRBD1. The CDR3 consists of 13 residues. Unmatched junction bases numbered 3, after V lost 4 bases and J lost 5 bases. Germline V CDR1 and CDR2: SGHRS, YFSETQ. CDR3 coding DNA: TGCGCCAGCAGCCGACAGGGGGGAACTGAAGCTTTCTTT. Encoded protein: CASSRQGGTEAFF.